These 14 T cell receptor beta chains were all obtained from the same sample, sequenced in a study of cytomegalovirus exposure and HLA in healthy donors. PCR was performed using 60 Vbeta and 13 Jbeta primers. Data came from immunoSEQ multiplex PCR; TCRdb stores just in-frame clones and leaves some out. The sample records some 190,000 clones, around 87% being singletons. Specimen: PBMCs. The receptor set was obtained from a boy aged 2 to 9 in good health and CMV-seronegative.

This chain links TRBV10-2 with TRBJ2-2; D is perhaps TRBD2 (6 bases). Trimming removed 7 bases at V and 1 base at J, with 19 bases between. Germline values: CDR1 WSHSY, CDR2 SAAADI. This CDR3 spans 17 amino acids. The CDR3 loop reads CASTRDLGRRNTGELFF. For the CDR3, the DNA is TGCGCCAGCACCCGGGACTTGGGGCGGAGGAACACCGGGGAGCTGTTTTTT.

The V gene is TRBV29-1, the J gene TRBJ2-3; TRBD2 matches at 13 bases. Germline CDR1 reads SQVTM; CDR2 reads ANQGSEA. The CDR3 runs to 15 residues. Germline trimming cut 6 bases from V and 2 bases from J; bases unmatched to any gene: 5. CDR3 bases: TGCAGCGTGGGGACTAGCGGGGTGGTCACAGATACGCAGTATTTT. As protein: CSVGTSGVVTDTQYF.

This clone occurred once. V gene TRBV30 combines with J gene TRBJ1-4; 8 bases are a match to TRBD1. The V gene's germline CDR1 is GTSNPN and CDR2 SVGIG (reference sequence). J gave up 6 bases and V 4 bases, and 13 bases lay outside the gene matches. The CDR3 is 16 residues long. CDR3 protein: CAWNSPGQGGYEKLFF. In DNA form, the CDR3 reads TGTGCCTGGAATTCCCCCGGACAGGGAGGGTATGAAAAACTGTTTTTT.

V gene TRBV30 combines with J gene TRBJ2-3; 12 bases are a match to TRBD2. Germline V gene lookup returns CDR1 GTSNPN and CDR2 SVGIG (reference sequence). The CDR3 is made up of 14 amino acids. With V trimmed by 4 bases and J by 7 bases, 6 bases remained unmatched. As DNA, the CDR3 is TGTGCCTGGAATCCTAGCGGGGGGGCCCATACGCAGTATTTT. The encoded protein is CAWNPSGGAHTQYF.

The chain has TRBV5-1 and TRBJ2-3; TRBD1 matches 8 bases. The CDR3 length is 15 residues. The V segment lost 4 bases and the J segment 4 bases; nucleotides outside the gene matches: 8. Per the germline V gene, CDR1 is SGHRS and CDR2 is YFSETQ. The CDR3 DNA sequence: TGCGCCAGCAGCGTTACAGGGGGAAATTCAGATACGCAGTATTTT. It codes for CASSVTGGNSDTQYF.

The CDR3, as DNA: TGTGCCAGCATGAGTGAGCTCGGCGGGGAGCTGTTTTTT. Its translation: CASMSELGGELFF. J is TRBJ2-2 and V is TRBV9; D is unresolved. Between the trimmed V and J ends, which lost 6 bases and 7 bases, there was a span of 13 bases. Germline lookup yields CDR1 SGDLS and CDR2 YYNGEE. This CDR3 region has 13 residues.

The V gene is TRBV28, the J gene TRBJ2-7; D not certain. This CDR3 region has 14 residues. Germline CDR1 and CDR2: MDHEN and SYDVKM. Trimming took off 1 base at V and 1 base at J, with 8 bases between the two ends. CDR3 coding DNA: TGTGCCAGCAGTTTATTCCGCGGATCCTACGAGCAGTACTTC. Protein product: CASSLFRGSYEQYF.

The chain recombines TRBV5-1 with TRBJ2-7, with D uncertain. V lost 2 bases to trimming and J lost 4 bases, with 16 bases between them. The CDR3 is made up of 15 amino acids. Germline CDR1 reads SGHRS; CDR2 reads YFSETQ. CDR3 amino acids: CASSLSFFHRYEQYF. The DNA of the CDR3 is TGCGCCAGCAGCTTATCATTCTTTCATCGGTACGAGCAGTACTTC.

The V call is TRBV9, the J call TRBJ2-5; tentatively, D is TRBD1 (6 bases). V was shortened by 2 bases and J by 5 bases, with 16 bases between the two germline ends. Germline V gives CDR1 SGDLS, CDR2 YYNGEE. This CDR3 has 15 residues. The CDR3 region is CASSVLQGWGETQYF. In DNA form, the CDR3 reads TGTGCCAGCAGCGTGCTACAGGGTTGGGGGGAGACCCAGTACTTC.

The J gene is TRBJ2-5, the V gene TRBV9; D possibly corresponds to TRBD2 (6 bases). Trimming removed 3 bases from V and 0 bases from J, with 12 bases in between. Per germline, CDR1 SGDLS and CDR2 YYNGEE. The CDR3 length is 15 residues. The CDR3 nucleotides are TGTGCCAGCAGCGCAGCGGGTGGGTACCAAGAGACCCAGTACTTC. This sequence encodes CASSAAGGYQETQYF.

V is TRBV7-9 and J is TRBJ2-2; no definite D call. Germline V gives CDR1 SEHNR, CDR2 FQNEAQ (reference sequence). V dropped 9 bases and J dropped 1 base, with 3 bases sitting between them. The CDR3 has 11 amino acids. In DNA, the CDR3 is TGTGCCAGTCAGAACACCGGGGAGCTGTTTTTT. Translated: CASQNTGELFF. The entire variable domain, with the rest obtained from reference TRBV7-9 and TRBJ2-2, is as follows: DTGVSQNPRHKITKRGQNVTFRCDPISEHNRLYWYRQTLGQGPEFLTYFQNEAQLEKSRLLSDRFSAERPKGSFSTLEIQRTEQGDSAMYLCASQNTGELFFGEGSRLTVL.

The chain couples TRBV30 to TRBJ1-4; tentative D call: TRBD1 (6 bases). Germline lookup yields CDR1 GTSNPN and CDR2 SVGIG (reference sequence). V lost 8 bases to trimming and J lost 4 bases, with 14 bases between them. This CDR3 contains 13 residues. DNA for the CDR3: TGTGCCCGGGAGGGAGGGGGTAATGAAAAACTGTTTTTT. Its protein is CAREGGGNEKLFF.

The chain uses TRBV2 and TRBJ1-1; tentative D call: TRBD1 (5 bases). Trimming stripped 1 base from V and 0 bases from J, with 12 bases between. Germline CDR1 reads SNHLY; CDR2 reads FYNNEI. The CDR3 is 16 amino acids. The CDR3 reads CASSEGAWGLNTEAFF. CDR3 DNA sequence: TGTGCCAGCAGTGAAGGTGCGTGGGGCCTGAACACTGAAGCTTTCTTT.

A few counts support this clone. The rearrangement uses TRBV9 and TRBJ2-3, with a weak D call TRBD2 (6 bases). Germline V gene data show CDR1 as SGDLS and CDR2 as YYNGEE. The V and J ends lost 0 bases and 3 bases respectively, with 14 bases between them. The CDR3 runs to 16 residues. The CDR3 sequence is CASSVGPSGLTDTQYF. The CDR3 region has the DNA TGTGCCAGCAGCGTAGGTCCCAGCGGGTTGACAGATACGCAGTATTTT.